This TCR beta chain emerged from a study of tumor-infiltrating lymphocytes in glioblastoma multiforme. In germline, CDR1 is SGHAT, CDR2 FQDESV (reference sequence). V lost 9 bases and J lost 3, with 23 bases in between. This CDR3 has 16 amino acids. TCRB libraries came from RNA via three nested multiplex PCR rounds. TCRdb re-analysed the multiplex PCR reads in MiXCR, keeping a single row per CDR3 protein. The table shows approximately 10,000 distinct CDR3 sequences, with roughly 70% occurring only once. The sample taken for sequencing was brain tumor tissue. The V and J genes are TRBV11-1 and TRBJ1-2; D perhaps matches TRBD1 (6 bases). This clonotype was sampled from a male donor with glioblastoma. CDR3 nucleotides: TGTGCCAGAAGGGATCTCAGACAGGCGAATGACTATGGCTACACCTTC. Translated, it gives CARRDLRQANDYGYTF.